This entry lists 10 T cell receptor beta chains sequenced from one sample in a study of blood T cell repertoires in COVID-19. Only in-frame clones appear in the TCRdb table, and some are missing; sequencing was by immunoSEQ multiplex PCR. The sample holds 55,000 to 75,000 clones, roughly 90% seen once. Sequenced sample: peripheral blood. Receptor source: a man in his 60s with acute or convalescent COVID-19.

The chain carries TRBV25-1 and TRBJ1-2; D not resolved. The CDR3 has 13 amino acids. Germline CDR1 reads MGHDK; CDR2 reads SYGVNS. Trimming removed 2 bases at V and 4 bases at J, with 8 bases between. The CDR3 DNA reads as TGTGCCAGCAGTGAAGAACAGTTCTATGGCTACACCTTC. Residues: CASSEEQFYGYTF.

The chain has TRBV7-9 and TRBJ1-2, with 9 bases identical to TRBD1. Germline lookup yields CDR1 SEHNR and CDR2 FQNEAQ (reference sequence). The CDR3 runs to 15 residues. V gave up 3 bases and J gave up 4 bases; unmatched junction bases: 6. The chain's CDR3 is CASSFWDRVSYGYTF. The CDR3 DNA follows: TGTGCCAGCAGCTTCTGGGACAGGGTTAGCTATGGCTACACCTTC. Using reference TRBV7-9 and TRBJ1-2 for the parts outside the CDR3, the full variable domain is DTGVSQNPRHKITKRGQNVTFRCDPISEHNRLYWYRQTLGQGPEFLTYFQNEAQLEKSRLLSDRFSAERPKGSFSTLEIQRTEQGDSAMYLCASSFWDRVSYGYTFGSGTRLTVV.

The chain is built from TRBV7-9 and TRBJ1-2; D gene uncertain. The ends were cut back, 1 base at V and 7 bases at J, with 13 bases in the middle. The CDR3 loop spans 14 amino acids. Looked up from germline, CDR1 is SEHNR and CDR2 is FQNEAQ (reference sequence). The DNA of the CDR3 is TGTGCCAGCAGCTTAGTAGGTGGTGAGGCTGGCTACACCTTC. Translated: CASSLVGGEAGYTF.

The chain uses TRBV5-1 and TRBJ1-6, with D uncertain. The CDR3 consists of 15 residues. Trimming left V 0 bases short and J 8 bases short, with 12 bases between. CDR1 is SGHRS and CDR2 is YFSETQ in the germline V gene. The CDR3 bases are TGCGCCAGCAGCTTGGGACCCGAGGGATATTCACCCCTCCACTTT. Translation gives CASSLGPEGYSPLHF.

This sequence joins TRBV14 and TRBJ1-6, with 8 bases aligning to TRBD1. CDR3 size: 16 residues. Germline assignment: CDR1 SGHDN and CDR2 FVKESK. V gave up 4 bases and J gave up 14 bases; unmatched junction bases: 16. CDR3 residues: CASSLRTTGGSGALHF. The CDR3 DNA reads TGTGCCAGCAGCCTTAGGACCACAGGGGGATCGGGAGCCCTCCACTTT. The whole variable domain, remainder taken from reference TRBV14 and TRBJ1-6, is EAGVTQFPSHSVIEKGQTVTLRCDPISGHDNLYWYRRVMGKEIKFLLHFVKESKQDESGMPNNRFLAERTGGTYSTLKVQPAELEDSGVYFCASSLRTTGGSGALHFGNGTRLTVT.

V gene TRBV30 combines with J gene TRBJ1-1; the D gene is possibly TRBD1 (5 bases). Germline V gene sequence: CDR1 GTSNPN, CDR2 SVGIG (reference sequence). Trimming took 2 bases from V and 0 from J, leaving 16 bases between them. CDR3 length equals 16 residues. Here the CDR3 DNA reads TGTGCCTGGAGTCGACGCCCCAGGGAAATGAACACTGAAGCTTTCTTT. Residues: CAWSRRPREMNTEAFF.

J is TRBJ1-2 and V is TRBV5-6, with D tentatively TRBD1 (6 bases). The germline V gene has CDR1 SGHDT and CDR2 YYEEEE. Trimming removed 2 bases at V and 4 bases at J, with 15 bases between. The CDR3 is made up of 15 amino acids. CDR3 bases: TGTGCCAGCAGCTTTTACAGGGTAGGCATCTATGGCTACACCTTC. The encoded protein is CASSFYRVGIYGYTF.

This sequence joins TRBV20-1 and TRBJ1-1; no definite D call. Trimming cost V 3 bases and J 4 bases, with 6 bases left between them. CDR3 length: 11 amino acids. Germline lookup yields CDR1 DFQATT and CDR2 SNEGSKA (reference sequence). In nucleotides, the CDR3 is TGCAGTGCTAGTTGGCCCACTGAAGCTTTCTTT. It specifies CSASWPTEAFF.

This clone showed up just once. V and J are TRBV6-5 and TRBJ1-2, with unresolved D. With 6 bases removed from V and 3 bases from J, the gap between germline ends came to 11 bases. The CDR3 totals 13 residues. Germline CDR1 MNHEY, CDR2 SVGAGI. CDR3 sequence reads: CASRLTGYYGYTF. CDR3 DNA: TGTGCCAGCAGGTTGACTGGATACTATGGCTACACCTTC.

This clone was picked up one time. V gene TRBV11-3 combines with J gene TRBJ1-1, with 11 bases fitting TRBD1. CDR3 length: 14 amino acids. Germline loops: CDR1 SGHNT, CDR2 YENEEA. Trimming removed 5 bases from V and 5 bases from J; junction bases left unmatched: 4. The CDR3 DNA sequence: TGTGCCAGCAGCCGCGGGACAGGGGGGACTGAAGCTTTCTTT. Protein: CASSRGTGGTEAFF.